This T cell receptor (beta chain) was profiled in a study of T cells after yellow fever vaccination. In the study overall: Those fractions that held only low numbers of cells were prepared using the SMART-Seq v4 Ultra Low Input RNA kit.

Overall study results and limits: Reappearance after the booster was seen for most primary-vaccination clones, at 95% to 97% CD4 and more than 80% CD8. Abundant clonotypes from the bulk population could have been carried over as contaminants into FACS-sorted repertoires.

Remarks on this clonotype: Antigen unknown.

Using its own MiXCR run on the 5' RACE reads, TCRdb lists one record per CDR3 protein. The sample lists 300,000 to 400,000 distinct CDR3 sequences, roughly 4% occurring once. The germline V gene encodes CDR1 SGHAT and CDR2 FQDESV (reference sequence). After removal of 7 bases from V and 3 bases from J, the junction contained 8 bases not matched to a gene. The CDR3 totals 15 residues. This specimen consisted of PBMCs, obtained 5 days after the yellow fever booster vaccination. The rearrangement uses TRBV11-1 and TRBJ2-2, with 7 bases matching TRBD1. This clonotype originated in a man aged 18 to 30 who received the YFV17D yellow fever vaccine. CDR3 nucleotide sequence: TGTGCCAGCATCACCGGGACAGCCTACACCGGGGAGCTGTTTTTT. Translated, it gives CASITGTAYTGELFF.